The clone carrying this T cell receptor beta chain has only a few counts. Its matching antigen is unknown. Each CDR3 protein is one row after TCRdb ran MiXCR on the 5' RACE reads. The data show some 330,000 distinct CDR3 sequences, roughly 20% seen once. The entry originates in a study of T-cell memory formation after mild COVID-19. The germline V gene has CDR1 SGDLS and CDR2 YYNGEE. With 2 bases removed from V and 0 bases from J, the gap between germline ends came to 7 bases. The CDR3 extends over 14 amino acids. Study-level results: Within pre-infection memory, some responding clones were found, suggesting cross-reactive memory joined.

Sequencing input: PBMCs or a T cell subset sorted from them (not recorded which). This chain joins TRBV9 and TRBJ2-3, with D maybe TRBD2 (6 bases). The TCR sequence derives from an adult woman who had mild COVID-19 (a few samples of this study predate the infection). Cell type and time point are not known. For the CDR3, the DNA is TGTGCCAGCAGCGTCGGGACTAGCACAGATACGCAGTATTTT. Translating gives CASSVGTSTDTQYF. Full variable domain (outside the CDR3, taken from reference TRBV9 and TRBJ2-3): DSGVTQTPKHLITATGQRVTLRCSPRSGDLSVYWYQQSLDQGLQFLIQYYNGEERAKGNILERFSAQQFPDLHSELNLSSLELGDSALYFCASSVGTSTDTQYFGPGTRLTVL.